This TCR beta chain was identified during a study of STAT5B mutations in CD4+ large granular lymphocyte leukemia (dated by TCRdb to between 2021 and 2024). Describing the broader study: Among healthy controls, the CDR3 'QG' motif was associated with a particular HLA allele. The study compared the TCRbeta repertoires of patients with CD4+ T-cell large granular lymphocyte leukemia against those of healthy blood donors. Flow cytometry performed on FACSCanto II or FACSVerse showed that the purified fractions had more than 95% purity among lymphocytes.

The full study reports these points: Enrichment of TRBV06-family usage was observed among the top patient clones (8/27) relative to healthy controls (2/35). The main leukemic clonotypes were found to be private to each patient, although over 20% of the main leukemic clonotypes were detected at low frequency in the non-leukemic repertoires of other patients. The data were not HLA-matched, and the relatively small sample size could explain the higher clonality seen in CD4+ compared with CD8+ T-LGLL. Compared with healthy CD4+ repertoires, CD4-sorted patient repertoires appeared more clonal, and this difference remained even after the putative leukemic clones were removed.

As to this clone: Its antigen remains unidentified. Nothing much larger sits one base from this clone, and base qualities are not available.

The CDR3 starts with the cysteine, ends with the phenylalanine, and has 12 residues. The read is trimmed to its CDR3 DNA, 36 bases read in frame from base 1. For CDR1 and CDR2, the germline V gene (reference sequence) lists SEHNR and FQNEAQ. V is clipped by 4 bases and J by 5 bases, and the sequence between their germline boundaries is 8 bases long. Healthy controls were some 34 blood donors whose buffy coats came from the Finnish Red Cross blood service. All TCR-sequenced material derived from peripheral blood: patient blood samples and healthy donor buffy coats. Ficoll-Hypaque gradient centrifugation was used to isolate peripheral blood mononuclear cells. CD4+ cells were magnetically purified from the buffy coats of healthy controls. The Gentra Puregene Cell and Tissue kit was used for genomic DNA extraction, and quantification was performed on a Qubit 2.0 fluorometer. TCRbeta rearrangements were sequenced from genomic DNA using the immunoSEQ assay at survey resolution. Per the source publication's procedure: In the TCR sequencing data, the smallest productive clonotype frequency that could be detected was 2.59 x 10-5. Analyses included only productive TCRbeta rearrangements, meaning complete and in-frame sequences. Clonality for each sample was calculated as Simpson clonality in the immunoSEQ Analyzer version 3.0. Clones were binned by frequency as very rare, small, medium, large (1-20%) or hyperexpanded (>20%). Generation probabilities were estimated with OLGA 1.2.3, V-gene circos plots were made with VDJtools, specificities were searched in VDJdb, and CDR3 motifs were identified with GLIPH. As stored in TCRdb, this immuneACCESS dataset retains in-frame rearrangements with V and J assigned. A fraction of the clones does not appear; measured against another copy, unresolved V genes explain less than half of the discrepancy, and the remainder lacks a known reason. The V and J calls and clone size were taken over from that table, and D and trimming were inferred from the DNA. The sample yields 25,000 to 35,000 clones; around four fifths were counted once. Jointly, the top ten make up approximately 2.5% of the sample.

This TCR came from a human donor in good health. The chain couples TRBV7-9 to TRBJ1-2, with the D segment identity uncertain. The source material was CD4+ T cells from blood buffy coats. CDR3 protein: CASSSSPYGYTF. The DNA sequence is TGTGCCAGCAGCTCTAGCCCGTATGGCTACACCTTC.